The 17 T cell receptor beta chains reported below all come from one sample, sequenced in a study of OX40 agonist ivuxolimab in advanced cancers. Receptor amplification or capture employed the immunoSEQ multiplex PCR assay. Sourced from immuneACCESS, this table was stored by TCRdb with only in-frame sequences that have V and J called. A share of the clones is absent; for the studies checked, an unresolved V gene accounts for under half, and the remainder has no known explanation. The sample contains around 100,000 clones, approximately 90% of them found a single time. The ten top clones hold 0.5% to 0.65% of the sample. The sample was CD4+ or CD8+ T cells sorted from blood, taken in a trial of the OX40 agonist ivuxolimab. The receptors derive from an adult with an advanced solid tumor such as melanoma, head and neck, liver or kidney cancer.

The V call is TRBV7-9, the J call TRBJ2-5; D might be TRBD1 (5 bases). Trimming cost V 0 bases and J 2 bases, with 7 bases left between them. Germline V gene data show CDR1 as SEHNR and CDR2 as FQNEAQ (reference sequence). This CDR3 spans 14 amino acids. The CDR3 spells CASSLAQGQETQYF. CDR3 sequence (DNA): TGTGCCAGCAGCTTAGCCCAGGGACAAGAGACCCAGTACTTC.

The V call is TRBV28, the J call TRBJ2-5; D not certain. The germline gives CDR1 MDHEN, CDR2 SYDVKM. CDR3 size: 19 residues. The V end lost 7 bases, the J end lost 2 bases, and 29 bases lay between the germline ends. The CDR3 sequence: CASNPSRTDRTGKQETQYF. The CDR3 DNA is TGTGCCAGCAACCCCTCGAGGACCGACCGCACGGGCAAACAAGAGACCCAGTACTTC. Looking up the rest from reference TRBV28 and TRBJ2-5 gives the full variable domain: DVKVTQSSRYLVKRTGEKVFLECVQDMDHENMFWYRQDPGLGLRLIYFSYDVKMKEKGDIPEGYSVSREKKERFSLILESASTNQTSMYLCASNPSRTDRTGKQETQYFGPGTRLLVL.

This chain connects TRBV5-8 to TRBJ2-7, with 12 positions matching TRBD2. Germline CDR1 is SGHTS and CDR2 is YDEGEE. The V and J ends lost 4 bases and 9 bases, in that order; junction bases with no gene match: 11. This CDR3 has 15 amino acids. The CDR3 DNA sequence: TGTGCCAGCAGCAAGATGACTAGCGGGAGCCAACGGCAGTACTTC. Its translation is CASSKMTSGSQRQYF.

The chain uses TRBV7-9 and TRBJ1-1; 7 bases fit TRBD1. This CDR3 is built from 14 residues. V shed 8 bases and J 1 base; nucleotides not matched to a gene: 7. Per germline, CDR1 SEHNR and CDR2 FQNEAQ (reference sequence). CDR3 sequence: CASVSGQENTEAFF. In nucleotides, the CDR3 is TGTGCCAGCGTAAGTGGACAGGAGAACACTGAAGCTTTCTTT.

Written as DNA, the CDR3 is TGCAGCGTTATGGCGGGAGACTCCTACAATGAGCAGTTCTTC. Amino acids: CSVMAGDSYNEQFF. V gene TRBV29-1 combines with J gene TRBJ2-1; TRBD2 matches at 7 bases. CDR3 length equals 14 residues. The V gene's germline CDR1 is SQVTM and CDR2 ANQGSEA. Losses at the gene ends were 5 bases for V and 0 bases for J; bases not matched to a gene: 4.

Only one count was recorded for this clone. The chain links TRBV11-3 to TRBJ2-7, with D maybe TRBD2 (6 bases). Trimming shortened V by 5 bases and J by 6 bases, and 17 bases separated the two germline ends. Germline loops: CDR1 SGHNT, CDR2 YENEEA. The CDR3 contains 14 residues. CDR3 sequence reads: CASSQRGTASEQYF. CDR3 DNA: TGTGCCAGCAGCCAACGGGGGACCGCTAGCGAGCAGTACTTC.

This clone is a singleton in its sample. The chain has TRBV7-2 and TRBJ1-1, with TRBD1 as a possible D gene (6 bases). The germline V gene has CDR1 SGHTA and CDR2 FQGNSA. V shed 5 bases and J shed 4 bases, with 17 bases lying between them. The CDR3 sequence is 15 residues long. The CDR3: CASSAQGGSGTEAFF. CDR3 DNA: TGTGCCAGCAGCGCACAGGGTGGTAGTGGCACTGAAGCTTTCTTT.

This clone is a singleton in its sample. The rearrangement links TRBV2 to TRBJ1-1; D unclear. V lost 7 bases and J lost 4, with 7 bases in between. Germline V gene lookup returns CDR1 SNHLY and CDR2 FYNNEI. The CDR3 is made up of 11 amino acids. The CDR3 DNA follows: TGTGCCAGCAAGGTGACCACTGAAGCTTTCTTT. Translated, it gives CASKVTTEAFF.

The genes are TRBV19 and TRBJ2-1; D ambiguous. This CDR3 has 14 residues. Deletions cut 5 bases from V and 2 bases from J, with 10 bases between. In germline, CDR1 is LNHDA, CDR2 SQIVND (reference sequence). The CDR3 bases are TGTGCCAGTAGTCTAAATCTAGCCTACAATGAGCAGTTCTTC. Translated, it gives CASSLNLAYNEQFF.

The chain has TRBV10-3 and TRBJ1-3; D may be TRBD1 (6 bases). Germline loops: CDR1 ENHRY, CDR2 SYGVKD. The length of the CDR3 is 14 residues. Trimming stripped 6 bases from V and 4 bases from J, with 13 bases between. CDR3 loop: CAIRATGIGNTIYF. The CDR3 DNA is TGTGCCATCAGGGCTACAGGGATAGGAAACACCATATATTTT.

The chain employs TRBV11-1 and TRBJ2-2; tentative D call: TRBD1 (6 bases). The CDR3 sequence is 14 residues long. Germline V gives CDR1 SGHAT, CDR2 FQDESV (reference sequence). Trimming shortened V by 6 bases and J by 3 bases, and 11 bases separated the two germline ends. The chain's CDR3 is CASRIGGYTGELFF. The CDR3 nucleotides read TGTGCCAGCAGAATAGGGGGTTACACCGGGGAGCTGTTTTTT. The whole variable domain, remainder taken from reference TRBV11-1 and TRBJ2-2, is EAEVAQSPRYKITEKSQAVAFWCDPISGHATLYWYRQILGQGPELLVQFQDESVVDDSQLPKDRFSAERLKGVDSTLKIQPAELGDSAMYLCASRIGGYTGELFFGEGSRLTVL.

Here the CDR3 reads CASTIQSATGELFF. CDR3 coding DNA: TGTGCCAGCACCATCCAGAGCGCCACCGGGGAGCTGTTTTTT. This rearrangement joins TRBV7-2 to TRBJ2-2; D remains unclear. CDR1 and CDR2 (germline): SGHTA, FQGNSA. The V end lost 7 bases, the J end lost 4 bases, and 13 bases lay between the germline ends. This CDR3 contains 14 residues.

The chain joins TRBV6-5 to TRBJ1-4; D uncertain. The CDR3 is 13 amino acids. V was clipped by 2 bases and J by 7 bases, with 8 bases between them. Germline V gives CDR1 MNHEY, CDR2 SVGAGI. The CDR3 here is CASSYDVGEKLFF. CDR3 nucleotide sequence: TGTGCCAGCAGTTACGACGTAGGTGAAAAACTGTTTTTT.

The chain uses TRBV2 and TRBJ2-1; either TRBD1 or TRBD2 may fit D (5 bases each). Germline V gives CDR1 SNHLY, CDR2 FYNNEI. V was trimmed by 4 bases and J by 10 bases, leaving 20 bases between them. This CDR3 is 15 amino acids long. CDR3 nucleotides: TGTGCCAGCAGTGCCCGGGACGGCGCAGGTAGGGAGCAGTTCTTC. Translation gives CASSARDGAGREQFF.

The genes are TRBV9 and TRBJ1-1; D gene uncertain. Germline V lookup: CDR1 SGDLS, CDR2 YYNGEE. The V end was cut by 0 bases, the J end by 2 bases, with 11 bases between. CDR3 length: 15 residues. The CDR3: CASSVGVFGNTEAFF. The CDR3 DNA sequence: TGTGCCAGCAGCGTAGGTGTATTCGGCAACACTGAAGCTTTCTTT.

DNA of the CDR3: TGTGCCAGTAGTATACCCCGCGGCAATCAGCCCCAGCATTTT. It is translated as CASSIPRGNQPQHF. V gene TRBV19 combines with J gene TRBJ1-5; D gene uncertain. Germline values: CDR1 LNHDA, CDR2 SQIVND (reference sequence). This CDR3 has 14 residues. The germline V and J ends were trimmed by 2 bases and 2 bases, with 7 bases remaining between them.

The chain is built from TRBV7-2 and TRBJ1-2; a weak D match, TRBD1 (5 bases). The length of the CDR3 is 14 residues. Germline lookup yields CDR1 SGHTA and CDR2 FQGNSA. Trimming cost V 7 bases and J 3 bases, with 15 bases left between them. CDR3 DNA sequence: TGTGCCAGCACCCTGGGGAGGGGAGACTATGGCTACACCTTC. It specifies CASTLGRGDYGYTF.